A single sample is the source of the 20 T cell receptor beta chains below, sequenced in a study of beta chain features in type 1 diabetes. No antigens are known for them. Every bit of the isolated RNA underwent reverse transcription, so sequencing read expressed TCRB transcripts. TCRdb's table, derived via immunoSEQ multiplex PCR, lists solely in-frame clones and lacks some. The data hold some 250,000 clones, with about a tenth observed a single time. Study outcomes and limitations: Patients with Type 1 diabetes showed moderately but significantly shorter TCRB CDR3s in all four CD4+ subsets.

Sample: naive CD4+ T cells from blood. These receptor sequences come from a man aged 25-40 years with type 1 diabetes.

The chain links TRBV6-4 to TRBJ2-3; tentative D call: TRBD1 (5 bases). Trimming stripped 0 bases from V and 6 bases from J, with 16 bases between. This CDR3 has 16 amino acids. CDR1 is MRHNA, CDR2 SNTAGT, per germline. Here the CDR3 DNA reads TGTGCCAGCAGTGACTCGATAAGTTCAGGGTGGGATACGCAGTATTTT. It codes for CASSDSISSGWDTQYF.

In its sample, this clone was seen a few times. This CDR3 is also generated by other DNA sequences in the sample. V usage is TRBV7-2 and J usage is TRBJ1-1; tentative D call: TRBD1 (5 bases). Germline V gene data show CDR1 as SGHTA and CDR2 as FQGNSA. V lost 1 base and J lost 1, with 7 bases in between. CDR3 length equals 14 residues. The CDR3 is CASSLGRGNTEAFF. In DNA, the CDR3 is TGTGCCAGCAGCTTAGGAAGGGGGAACACTGAAGCTTTCTTT.

This clone appeared a few times. The V and J genes are TRBV5-6 and TRBJ1-3; possibly TRBD1 for D (6 bases). The CDR3 is 16 residues long. The V end lost 2 bases, the J end lost 2 bases, and 14 bases lay between the germline ends. The V gene's germline CDR1 is SGHDT and CDR2 YYEEEE. CDR3 sequence: CASSFDQGTAGNTIYF. CDR3 bases: TGTGCCAGCAGCTTTGACCAGGGGACGGCTGGAAACACCATATATTTT.

This clone came up a few times. J is TRBJ1-2 and V is TRBV7-2, with 7 bases that match TRBD1. This CDR3 contains 13 residues. Germline lookup yields CDR1 SGHTA and CDR2 FQGNSA. V lost 5 bases and J lost 7; bases outside the gene matches: 7. The CDR3 loop is CASSTNTGVGYTF. CDR3 nucleotides: TGTGCCAGCAGCACCAACACAGGGGTTGGCTACACCTTC.

In its sample, this clone was seen a few times. As DNA, the CDR3 is TGTGCCAGCAGCCCCCCGCGGGGGGCGCATCACTATGGCTACACCTTC. It specifies CASSPPRGAHHYGYTF. V usage is TRBV9 and J usage is TRBJ1-2; a weak D match, TRBD1 (6 bases). The CDR3 length is 16 residues. V was trimmed by 4 bases and J by 3 bases, leaving 19 bases between them. Germline V gives CDR1 SGDLS, CDR2 YYNGEE.

The chain joins TRBV11-1 to TRBJ2-3, with TRBD1 as a possible D gene (6 bases). This CDR3 contains 14 residues. CDR1 SGHAT and CDR2 FQDESV come from the germline V gene (reference sequence). V shed 6 bases and J shed 2 bases, with 12 bases lying between them. The CDR3 DNA sequence: TGTGCCAGCAGTTCGGACAGACCCACAGATACGCAGTATTTT. It encodes CASSSDRPTDTQYF.

The chain links TRBV28 to TRBJ2-3, with TRBD2 matching over 11 bases. The CDR3 sequence is 13 residues long. J was trimmed by 4 bases and V by 7 bases; bases with no gene match: 1. The germline gives CDR1 MDHEN, CDR2 SYDVKM. CDR3 nucleotides: TGTGCCAGCATAGCGGGGGGGCCAGATACGCAGTATTTT. It is translated as CASIAGGPDTQYF.

The chain recombines TRBV5-1 with TRBJ2-6, with 8 bases matching TRBD1. CDR3 length: 20 residues. Unmatched junction bases numbered 13, after V lost 0 bases and J lost 2 bases. Germline CDR1 is SGHRS and CDR2 is YFSETQ. CDR3 protein: CASSLGLSGTGLAGANVLTF. DNA for the CDR3: TGCGCCAGCAGCTTGGGTCTGTCCGGGACAGGTCTGGCTGGGGCCAACGTCCTGACTTTC.

This clone was counted between two and nine times. The CDR3 protein is CASSPPGFTVSPLHF. CDR3 DNA: TGTGCCAGCTCACCACCAGGATTTACAGTTTCACCCCTCCACTTT. The V gene is TRBV18, the J gene TRBJ1-6, with no clear D. Trimming left V 0 bases short and J 9 bases short, with 12 bases between. There are 15 residues in the CDR3. In germline, CDR1 is KGHSH, CDR2 LQKENI.

This clone was observed a handful of times. This rearrangement joins TRBV11-2 to TRBJ2-4; 8 bases fit TRBD2. Germline V gene lookup returns CDR1 SGHAT and CDR2 FQNNGV. V lost 0 bases to trimming and J lost 10 bases; unmatched junction nucleotides: 8. CDR3 length: 15 residues. The CDR3 DNA reads as TGTGCCAGCAGCTTAGACGGGGGGGCCCTCGGAATTCAGTACTTC. Its translation: CASSLDGGALGIQYF.

The rearrangement links TRBV30 to TRBJ1-2, with unresolved D. Trimming shortened V by 5 bases and J by 2 bases, and 15 bases separated the two germline ends. Per the germline V gene, CDR1 is GTSNPN and CDR2 is SVGIG (reference sequence). The CDR3 spans 14 residues. The CDR3 region is CAWEGGVTNYGYTF. CDR3 coding DNA: TGTGCCTGGGAGGGAGGCGTCACAAACTATGGCTACACCTTC. Using reference TRBV30 and TRBJ1-2 for the parts outside the CDR3, the full variable domain is SQTIHQWPATLVQPVGSPLSLECTVEGTSNPNLYWYRQAAGRGLQLLFYSVGIGQISSEVPQNLSASRPQDRQFILSSKKLLLSDSGFYLCAWEGGVTNYGYTFGSGTRLTVV.

The chain recombines TRBV27 with TRBJ1-5; possible D gene TRBD1, 5 bases. CDR3 size: 13 residues. Deletions cut 8 bases from V and 11 bases from J, with 19 bases between. CDR1 is MNHEY, CDR2 SMNVEV, per germline (reference sequence). In DNA form, the CDR3 reads TGTGCCAGCTCTGAGCAGGGAAGTGGATCCCAGCATTTT. Encoded protein: CASSEQGSGSQHF.

The chain carries TRBV2 and TRBJ2-7; 8 positions match TRBD1. Trimming removed 6 bases from V and 5 bases from J; junction bases left unmatched: 6. Germline CDR1 reads SNHLY; CDR2 reads FYNNEI. The CDR3 sequence is 13 residues long. The CDR3 DNA follows: TGTGCCAGCAGGACTACAGGGGGTAACGAGCAGTACTTC. Protein: CASRTTGGNEQYF.

The V and J genes are TRBV5-4 and TRBJ2-3; 9 bases map to TRBD2. From germline, CDR1 is SGHNT and CDR2 YYREEE (reference sequence). The CDR3 is made up of 16 amino acids. J gave up 3 bases and V 4 bases, and 9 bases lay outside the gene matches. The chain's CDR3 is CASSQVGAGGTDTQYF. DNA of the CDR3: TGTGCCAGCAGCCAGGTGGGAGCGGGGGGAACAGATACGCAGTATTTT.

This clone was detected a few times. The chain links TRBV30 to TRBJ2-3, with D unresolved. The CDR3 sequence is 11 residues long. The V end was cut by 5 bases, the J end by 6 bases, with 9 bases between. Per germline, CDR1 GTSNPN and CDR2 SVGIG (reference sequence). The CDR3 bases are TGTGCCTGGTCACACCTGGATACGCAGTATTTT. Protein sequence: CAWSHLDTQYF.

This clone has only a few counts. The CDR3 sequence: CASSTSGLPGGYTF. The CDR3 DNA sequence: TGTGCCAGCAGTACATCGGGACTCCCGGGGGGCTACACCTTC. J is TRBJ1-2 and V is TRBV6-6, with D tentatively TRBD1 (5 bases). The length of the CDR3 is 14 residues. Germline CDR1 reads MNHNY; CDR2 reads SVGAGI (reference sequence). V lost 5 bases and J 8 bases, leaving 18 bases between the germline ends.

This clone has more than one count but fewer than ten. V is TRBV7-9 and J is TRBJ1-1; tentatively, D is TRBD1 (6 bases). The CDR3 totals 13 residues. The V end was cut by 5 bases, the J end by 5 bases, with 12 bases between. The germline V gene has CDR1 SEHNR and CDR2 FQNEAQ (reference sequence). In DNA, the CDR3 is TGTGCCAGCAGCACCAGGGGTGGAACTGAAGCTTTCTTT. It specifies CASSTRGGTEAFF.

Of note for this clone: This specimen includes other DNA sequences encoding the same CDR3. The chain recombines TRBV29-1 with TRBJ2-2; the D is unclear. The ends were cut back, 3 bases at V and 1 base at J, with 6 bases in the middle. CDR1 is SQVTM and CDR2 is ANQGSEA in the germline V gene. The CDR3 length is 13 residues. CDR3: CSVDPGNTGELFF. For the CDR3, the DNA is TGCAGCGTTGATCCAGGGAACACCGGGGAGCTGTTTTTT.

This clone was seen more than once but under ten times. V gene TRBV4-2 combines with J gene TRBJ1-1; perhaps TRBD1 as D (5 bases). The germline CDR1 and CDR2 sequences are LGHNA and YNFKEQ. Trimming took off 0 bases at V and 8 bases at J, with 10 bases between the two ends. CDR3 length equals 13 residues. The CDR3 DNA reads as TGTGCCAGCAGCCAAGATACTAAGGGGGAAGCTTTCTTT. The encoded protein is CASSQDTKGEAFF.

The chain is built from TRBV20-1 and TRBJ2-5; no clear D. Trimming took 3 bases from V and 4 from J, leaving 6 bases between them. Germline lookup yields CDR1 DFQATT and CDR2 SNEGSKA (reference sequence). This CDR3 region has 11 residues. CDR3 DNA sequence: TGCAGTGCTAGTGTGCGAGAGACCCAGTACTTC. This translates into CSASVRETQYF.